Here is one TCR beta chain with its context. Its antigen is unidentified. This entry is derived from a study of shared clonotypes between healthy human individuals. Findings of the study overall: Measured sharing among donors was expected to vary with sequencing depth.

All of the donors resided in Nashville, Tennessee, and each was a Caucasian adult. This CDR3 spans 16 amino acids. The germline V and J ends were trimmed by 3 bases and 6 bases, with 19 bases remaining between them. Per the germline V gene, CDR1 is SGHNT and CDR2 is YYREEE (reference sequence). Measured with immunoSEQ multiplex PCR; TCRdb has only the in-frame clones, and not every one. Of a few million clones listed, approximately 93% were seen once; the top ten hold 0.39%. V is TRBV5-4 and J is TRBJ2-1; D possibly corresponds to TRBD2 (5 bases). This clonotype was obtained from a man aged 18 to 35 in good health. Some clones in this sample may be carry-over from other donors' samples. What was sequenced was naive CD4+ T cells from PBMCs. Subset here: CD45RA+ positively selected. In nucleotides, the CDR3 is TGTGCCAGCAGCTCGTTTACTAGGCCCGCGGCCAATGAGCAGTTCTTC. Residues: CASSSFTRPAANEQFF.